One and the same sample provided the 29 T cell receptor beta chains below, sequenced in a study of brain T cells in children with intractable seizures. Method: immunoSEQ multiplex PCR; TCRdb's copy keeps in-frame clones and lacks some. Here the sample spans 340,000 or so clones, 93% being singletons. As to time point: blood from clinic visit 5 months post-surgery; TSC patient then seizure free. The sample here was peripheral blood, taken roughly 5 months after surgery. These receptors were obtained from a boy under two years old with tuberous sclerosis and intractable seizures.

CDR3 protein: CATSREKGPYEQYF. As DNA, the CDR3 is TGTGCCACCAGCAGAGAGAAGGGGCCCTACGAGCAGTACTTC. J is TRBJ2-7 and V is TRBV15; D might be TRBD1 (5 bases). Trimming took 0 bases from V and 2 from J, leaving 8 bases between them. This CDR3 has 14 residues. Germline V gives CDR1 LNHNV, CDR2 YYDKDF (reference sequence).

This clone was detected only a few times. CDR3 residues: CASSVGPNTEAFF. The DNA for the CDR3 is TGTGCCAGCTCGGTCGGACCGAACACTGAAGCTTTCTTT. J is TRBJ1-1 and V is TRBV2; D is unclear. The CDR3 is made up of 13 amino acids. Trimming pared 8 bases from V and 1 base from J, leaving 11 bases between. In germline, CDR1 is SNHLY, CDR2 FYNNEI.

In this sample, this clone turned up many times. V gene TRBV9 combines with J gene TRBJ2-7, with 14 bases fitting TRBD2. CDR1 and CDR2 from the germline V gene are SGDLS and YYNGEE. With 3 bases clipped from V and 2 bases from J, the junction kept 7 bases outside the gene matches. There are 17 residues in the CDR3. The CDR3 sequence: CASSASGTSGRAYEQYF. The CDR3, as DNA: TGTGCCAGCAGCGCGTCCGGGACTAGCGGGAGAGCCTACGAGCAGTACTTC. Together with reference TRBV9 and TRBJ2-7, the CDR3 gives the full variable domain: DSGVTQTPKHLITATGQRVTLRCSPRSGDLSVYWYQQSLDQGLQFLIQYYNGEERAKGNILERFSAQQFPDLHSELNLSSLELGDSALYFCASSASGTSGRAYEQYFGPGTRLTVT.

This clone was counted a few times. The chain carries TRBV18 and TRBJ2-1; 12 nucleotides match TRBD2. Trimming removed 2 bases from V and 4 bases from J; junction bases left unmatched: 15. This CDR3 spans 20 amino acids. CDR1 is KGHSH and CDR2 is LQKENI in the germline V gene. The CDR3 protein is CASSPRASGGENEYYNEQFF. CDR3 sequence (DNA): TGTGCCAGCTCACCAAGGGCTAGCGGGGGGGAGAATGAATATTACAATGAGCAGTTCTTC.

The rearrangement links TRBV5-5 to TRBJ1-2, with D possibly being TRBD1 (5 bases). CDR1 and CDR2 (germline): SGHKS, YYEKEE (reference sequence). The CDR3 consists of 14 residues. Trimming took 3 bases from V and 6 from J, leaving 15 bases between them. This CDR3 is CASSSFSGSDGYTF. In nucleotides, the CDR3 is TGTGCCAGCAGCTCCTTTTCAGGGTCGGATGGCTACACCTTC.

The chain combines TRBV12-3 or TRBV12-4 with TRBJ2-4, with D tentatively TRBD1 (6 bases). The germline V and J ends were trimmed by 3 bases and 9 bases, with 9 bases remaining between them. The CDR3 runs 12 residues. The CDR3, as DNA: TGTGCCAGCAGTTTTGCAGGGGTCATTCAGTACTTC. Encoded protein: CASSFAGVIQYF.

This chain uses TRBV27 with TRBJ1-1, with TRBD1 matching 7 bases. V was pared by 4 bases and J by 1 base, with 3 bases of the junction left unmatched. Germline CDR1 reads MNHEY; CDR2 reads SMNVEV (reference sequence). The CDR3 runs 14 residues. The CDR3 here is CASSYRGQNTEAFF. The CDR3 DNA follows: TGTGCCAGCAGTTACAGGGGTCAGAACACTGAAGCTTTCTTT.

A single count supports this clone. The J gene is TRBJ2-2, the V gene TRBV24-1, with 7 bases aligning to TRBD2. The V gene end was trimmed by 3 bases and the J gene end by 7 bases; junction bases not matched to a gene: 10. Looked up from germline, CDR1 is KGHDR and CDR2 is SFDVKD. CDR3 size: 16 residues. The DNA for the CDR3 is TGTGCCACCAGTGATCCCGCGGCGGGAGTGCACGGGGAGCTGTTTTTT. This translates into CATSDPAAGVHGELFF.

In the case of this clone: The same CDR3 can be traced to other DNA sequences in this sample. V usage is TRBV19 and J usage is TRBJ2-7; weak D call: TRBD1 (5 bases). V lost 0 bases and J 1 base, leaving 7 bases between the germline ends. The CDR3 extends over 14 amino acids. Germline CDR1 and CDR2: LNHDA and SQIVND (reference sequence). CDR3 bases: TGTGCCAGTAGTATAGATCAGGGATCCTACGAGCAGTACTTC. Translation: CASSIDQGSYEQYF.

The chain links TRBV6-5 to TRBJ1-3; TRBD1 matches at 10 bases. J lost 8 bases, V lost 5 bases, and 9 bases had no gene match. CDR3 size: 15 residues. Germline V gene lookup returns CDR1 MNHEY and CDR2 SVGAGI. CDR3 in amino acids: CASSHDRGLGDTIYF. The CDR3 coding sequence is TGTGCCAGCAGTCACGACAGGGGGCTAGGGGACACCATATATTTT.

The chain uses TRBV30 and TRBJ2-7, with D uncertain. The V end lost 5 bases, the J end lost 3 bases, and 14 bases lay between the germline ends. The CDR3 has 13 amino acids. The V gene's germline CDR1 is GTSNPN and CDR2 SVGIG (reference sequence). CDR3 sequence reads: CAWSFAEFYEQYF. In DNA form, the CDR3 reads TGTGCCTGGTCCTTTGCCGAATTCTACGAGCAGTACTTC.

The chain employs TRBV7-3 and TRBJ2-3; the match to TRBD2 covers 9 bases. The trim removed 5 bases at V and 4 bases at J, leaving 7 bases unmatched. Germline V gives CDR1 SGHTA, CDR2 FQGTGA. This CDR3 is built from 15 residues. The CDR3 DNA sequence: TGTGCCAGCAGCCCAGTGGCGGGAGGGTCAGATACGCAGTATTTT. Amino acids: CASSPVAGGSDTQYF.

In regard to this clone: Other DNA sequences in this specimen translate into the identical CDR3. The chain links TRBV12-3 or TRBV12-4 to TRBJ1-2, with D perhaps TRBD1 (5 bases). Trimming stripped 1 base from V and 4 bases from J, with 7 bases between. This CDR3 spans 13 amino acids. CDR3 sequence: CASSLGDVYGYTF. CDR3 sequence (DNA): TGTGCCAGCAGTTTAGGGGACGTCTATGGCTACACCTTC.

CDR3 in DNA: TGCAGTGTCCCGGGGGGCGGCTACACCTTC. It translates to CSVPGGGYTF. The rearrangement links TRBV20-1 to TRBJ1-2; D is perhaps TRBD1 (6 bases). V lost 7 bases to trimming and J lost 8 bases, with 11 bases between them. The CDR3 is 10 residues long. Germline CDR1 reads DFQATT; CDR2 reads SNEGSKA (reference sequence).

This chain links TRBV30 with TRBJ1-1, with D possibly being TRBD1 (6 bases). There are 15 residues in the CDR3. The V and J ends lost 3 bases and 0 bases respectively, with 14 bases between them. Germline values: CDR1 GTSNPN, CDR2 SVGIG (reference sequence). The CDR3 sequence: CAWSPGGRLNTEAFF. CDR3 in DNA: TGTGCCTGGAGCCCCGGGGGCCGTCTGAACACTGAAGCTTTCTTT.

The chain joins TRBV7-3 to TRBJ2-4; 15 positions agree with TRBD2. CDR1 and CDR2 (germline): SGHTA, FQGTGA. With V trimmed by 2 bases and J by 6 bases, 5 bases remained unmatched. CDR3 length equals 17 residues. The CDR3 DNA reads TGTGCCAGCAGCTTATTGGGACTAGCGGGGGGCTTAAACATTCAGTACTTC. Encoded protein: CASSLLGLAGGLNIQYF.

CDR3 sequence: CASSLETSGRAEQYF. CDR3 sequence (DNA): TGTGCCAGCAGCTTGGAGACTAGCGGGAGGGCTGAGCAGTACTTC. The V gene is TRBV5-6, the J gene TRBJ2-7; 14 positions agree with TRBD2. The CDR3 totals 15 residues. The ends lost 0 bases at V and 7 bases at J; junction bases unmatched: 3. Germline V gene lookup returns CDR1 SGHDT and CDR2 YYEEEE.

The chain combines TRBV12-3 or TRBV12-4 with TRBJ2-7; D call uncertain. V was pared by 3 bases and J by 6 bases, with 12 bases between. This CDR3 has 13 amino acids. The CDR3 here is CASSLIAPSEQYF. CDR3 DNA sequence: TGTGCCAGCAGTTTGATCGCGCCCAGCGAGCAGTACTTC.

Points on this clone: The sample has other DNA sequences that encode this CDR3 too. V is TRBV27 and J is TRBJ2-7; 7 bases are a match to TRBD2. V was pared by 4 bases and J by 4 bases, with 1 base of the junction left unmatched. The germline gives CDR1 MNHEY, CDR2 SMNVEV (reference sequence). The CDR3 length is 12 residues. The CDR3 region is CASSSGGYEQYF. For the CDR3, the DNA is TGTGCCAGCAGTTCCGGGGGGTACGAGCAGTACTTC.

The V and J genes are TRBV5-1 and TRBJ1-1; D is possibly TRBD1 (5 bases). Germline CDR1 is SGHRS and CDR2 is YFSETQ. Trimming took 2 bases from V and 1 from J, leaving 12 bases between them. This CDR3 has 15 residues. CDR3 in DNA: TGCGCCAGCAGCTTAACCGGGGCCTCGAACACTGAAGCTTTCTTT. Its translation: CASSLTGASNTEAFF.

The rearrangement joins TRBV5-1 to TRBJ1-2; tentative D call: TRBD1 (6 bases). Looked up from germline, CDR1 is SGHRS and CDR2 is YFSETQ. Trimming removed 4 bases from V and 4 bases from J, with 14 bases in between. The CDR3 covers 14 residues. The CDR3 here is CASSPEEGVYGYTF. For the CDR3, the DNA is TGCGCCAGCAGCCCCGAAGAGGGGGTCTATGGCTACACCTTC.

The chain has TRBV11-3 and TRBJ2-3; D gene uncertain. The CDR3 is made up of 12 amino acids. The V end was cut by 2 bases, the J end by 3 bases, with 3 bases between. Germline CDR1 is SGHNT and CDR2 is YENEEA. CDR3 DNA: TGTGCCAGCAGCTTAAGTACAGATACGCAGTATTTT. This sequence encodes CASSLSTDTQYF.

The CDR3 coding sequence is TGTGCCAGCAGCTTGGGTCAGGGACTAGACTACACCTTC. Its protein product is CASSLGQGLDYTF. V and J are TRBV5-6 and TRBJ1-2; D is perhaps TRBD1 (5 bases). The CDR3 covers 13 residues. CDR1 is SGHDT, CDR2 YYEEEE, per germline. Trimming removed 0 bases at V and 10 bases at J, with 13 bases between.

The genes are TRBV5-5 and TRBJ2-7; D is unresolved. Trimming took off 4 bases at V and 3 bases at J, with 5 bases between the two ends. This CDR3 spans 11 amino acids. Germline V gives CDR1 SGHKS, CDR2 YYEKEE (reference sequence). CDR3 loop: CASSMNYEQYF. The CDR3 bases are TGTGCCAGCAGCATGAACTACGAGCAGTACTTC.

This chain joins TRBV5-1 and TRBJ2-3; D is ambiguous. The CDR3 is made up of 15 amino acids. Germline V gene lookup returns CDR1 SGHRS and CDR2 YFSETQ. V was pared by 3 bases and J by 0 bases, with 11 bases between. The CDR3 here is CASSSVETSTDTQYF. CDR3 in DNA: TGCGCCAGCAGCTCCGTCGAAACTAGCACAGATACGCAGTATTTT.

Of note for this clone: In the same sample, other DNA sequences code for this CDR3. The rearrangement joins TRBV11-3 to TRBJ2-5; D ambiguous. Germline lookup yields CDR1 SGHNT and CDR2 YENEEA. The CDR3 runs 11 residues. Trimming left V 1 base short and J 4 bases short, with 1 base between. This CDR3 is CASSLGETQYF. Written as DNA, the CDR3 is TGTGCCAGCAGCTTAGGAGAGACCCAGTACTTC.

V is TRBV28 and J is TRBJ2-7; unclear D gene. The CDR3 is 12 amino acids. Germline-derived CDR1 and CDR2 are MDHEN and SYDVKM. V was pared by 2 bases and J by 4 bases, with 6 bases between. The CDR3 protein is CASSLDTYEQYF. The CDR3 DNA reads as TGTGCCAGCAGTTTAGATACTTACGAGCAGTACTTC.

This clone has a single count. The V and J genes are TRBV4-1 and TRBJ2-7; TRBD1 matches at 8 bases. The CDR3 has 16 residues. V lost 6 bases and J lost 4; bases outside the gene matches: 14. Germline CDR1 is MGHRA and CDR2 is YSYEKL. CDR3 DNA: TGCGCCAGCAGTACCTATTCAACAGGGGGTCAGTACGAGCAGTACTTC. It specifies CASSTYSTGGQYEQYF.

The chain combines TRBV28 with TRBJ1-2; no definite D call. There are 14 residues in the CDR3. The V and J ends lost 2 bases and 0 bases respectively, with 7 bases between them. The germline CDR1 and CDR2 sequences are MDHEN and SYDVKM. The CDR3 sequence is CASSLTGTNYGYTF. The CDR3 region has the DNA TGTGCCAGCAGTTTAACCGGTACTAACTATGGCTACACCTTC.